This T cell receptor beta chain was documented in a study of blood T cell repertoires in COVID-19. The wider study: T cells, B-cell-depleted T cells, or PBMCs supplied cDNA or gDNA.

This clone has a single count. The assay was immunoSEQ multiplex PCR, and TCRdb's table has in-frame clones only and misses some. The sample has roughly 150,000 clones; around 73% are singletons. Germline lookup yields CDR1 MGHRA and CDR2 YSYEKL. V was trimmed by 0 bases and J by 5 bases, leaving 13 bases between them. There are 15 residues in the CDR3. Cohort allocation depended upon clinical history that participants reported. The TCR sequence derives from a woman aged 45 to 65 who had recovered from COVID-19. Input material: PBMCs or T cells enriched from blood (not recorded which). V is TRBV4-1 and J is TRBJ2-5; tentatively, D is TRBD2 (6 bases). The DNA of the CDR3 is TGCGCCAGCAGCCAAGATTTCGGGGGAAGGGAGACCCAGTACTTC. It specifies CASSQDFGGRETQYF.